The TCR beta chain under discussion was sequenced for a study of T cell responses to AZD1222 COVID-19 vaccine. Sequencing used immunoSEQ multiplex PCR; TCRdb keeps in-frame clones, though not all of them. The sample shows approximately 60,000 clones, approximately 85% of them seen only once. Trimming stripped 6 bases from V and 4 bases from J, with 7 bases between. Germline V gene lookup returns CDR1 MGHDK and CDR2 SYGVNS. The CDR3 extends over 12 amino acids. The chain is built from TRBV25-1 and TRBJ1-5; D gene unclear. The TCR was taken from an adult in good health. The sequencing used peripheral blood, collected on day 0 of MenACWY control vaccination. The CDR3 is CASSRSNQPQHF. As DNA, the CDR3 is TGTGCCAGCAGCCGATCGAATCAGCCCCAGCATTTT.